What follows are 23 T cell receptor beta chains derived from one specimen sequenced in a study of yellow fever vaccine responses in identical twins. Each CDR3 protein is one row after TCRdb ran MiXCR on the RT-PCR reads. The sample records about 3,600 distinct CDR3 sequences, approximately 81% being singletons. This specimen was T cells from blood (PBMCs), unsorted or a sorted subset (not recorded which), taken before or after yellow fever vaccination (not recorded which). The receptor set was obtained from a woman aged 18-29 years who received the yellow fever vaccine.

This chain links TRBV12-3 or TRBV12-4 with TRBJ2-7; no clear D. CDR3 length: 9 residues. The germline V and J ends were trimmed by 10 bases and 3 bases, with 4 bases remaining between them. DNA for the CDR3: TGTGCCAACTACTACGAGCAGTACTTC. Translation: CANYYEQYF.

This rearrangement joins TRBV2 to TRBJ2-3, with no clear D. CDR1 SNHLY and CDR2 FYNNEI come from the germline V gene. The CDR3 length is 14 residues. The V gene lost 3 bases and the J gene lost 1 base, with 8 bases spanning the gap. CDR3 amino acids: CASSDQLRTDTQYF. The CDR3 DNA reads as TGTGCCAGCAGTGATCAGCTTCGCACAGATACGCAGTATTTT.

J is TRBJ2-1 and V is TRBV11-1; 11 nucleotides align to TRBD2. Looked up from germline, CDR1 is SGHAT and CDR2 is FQDESV (reference sequence). V trimming: 2 bases; J trimming: 4 bases; junction bases outside the gene matches: 7. This CDR3 is 17 amino acids long. The CDR3 is CASSLPPTSGDYNEQFF. The CDR3 DNA reads TGTGCCAGCAGCTTACCCCCGACTAGCGGGGATTACAATGAGCAGTTCTTC.

The genes are TRBV6-2 or TRBV6-3 and TRBJ2-1; TRBD1 matches 8 bases. The CDR3 extends over 16 amino acids. Trimming took 5 bases from V and 5 from J; bases not matched to a gene: 11. Per the germline V gene, CDR1 is MNHEY and CDR2 is SVGEGT. The CDR3 region is CASSRPTGVTHNEQFF. CDR3 bases: TGTGCCAGCAGTCGACCGACAGGGGTGACACACAATGAGCAGTTCTTC.

V is TRBV18 and J is TRBJ2-5; 11 bases agree with TRBD2. The germline V gene has CDR1 KGHSH and CDR2 LQKENI. The trim removed 6 bases at V and 2 bases at J, leaving 8 bases unmatched. The CDR3 extends over 16 amino acids. CDR3 protein: CASSALAGANQETQYF. CDR3 DNA sequence: TGTGCCAGCTCCGCACTAGCGGGGGCTAATCAAGAGACCCAGTACTTC.

This clonotype turned up a few times. This chain joins TRBV2 and TRBJ1-1, with D possibly TRBD1 on 5 matching bases. The CDR3 is made up of 17 amino acids. V lost 0 bases to trimming and J lost 1 base, with 15 bases between them. The germline gives CDR1 SNHLY, CDR2 FYNNEI. The CDR3 reads CASSEAPTGGKNTEAFF. CDR3 bases: TGTGCCAGCAGTGAAGCGCCCACAGGCGGCAAGAACACTGAAGCTTTCTTT.

The J gene is TRBJ1-5, the V gene TRBV11-2; 12 bases are shared with TRBD1. Unmatched junction bases numbered 8, after V lost 2 bases and J lost 6 bases. The CDR3 length is 17 residues. CDR1 SGHAT and CDR2 FQNNGV come from the germline V gene. The DNA of the CDR3 is TGTGCCAGCAGCTTATCCCCGGGACAGGGGGCCATTCAGCCCCAGCATTTT. It encodes CASSLSPGQGAIQPQHF.

This chain joins TRBV29-1 and TRBJ1-2; D is unclear. The CDR3 is 10 amino acids. Trimming shortened V by 4 bases and J by 10 bases, and 10 bases separated the two germline ends. Germline values: CDR1 SQVTM, CDR2 ANQGSEA. In nucleotides, the CDR3 is TGCAGCGTTGGAACCGGTGACTACACCTTC. Encoded protein: CSVGTGDYTF.

The rearrangement links TRBV29-1 to TRBJ2-5, with 7 bases matching TRBD1. V shed 8 bases and J 4 bases; nucleotides not matched to a gene: 7. The CDR3 consists of 12 residues. Germline V gene sequence: CDR1 SQVTM, CDR2 ANQGSEA. CDR3 loop: CSCPTGPETQYF. Written as DNA, the CDR3 is TGCAGCTGCCCGACAGGGCCAGAGACCCAGTACTTC.

The chain employs TRBV2 and TRBJ2-7; D is possibly TRBD1 or TRBD2 (5 bases each). There are 15 residues in the CDR3. From germline, CDR1 is SNHLY and CDR2 FYNNEI. Trimming took 3 bases from V and 0 from J, leaving 12 bases between them. The CDR3 bases are TGTGCCAGCAGTGATATGTGGGGGTCCTCCTACGAGCAGTACTTC. Residues: CASSDMWGSSYEQYF.

The chain couples TRBV6-6 to TRBJ2-1; 7 nucleotides line up with TRBD2. After removal of 4 bases from V and 9 bases from J, the junction contained 21 bases not matched to a gene. Per the germline V gene, CDR1 is MNHNY and CDR2 is SVGAGI (reference sequence). This CDR3 comprises 18 residues. The CDR3, as DNA: TGTGCCAGCAGTTCGACCTCTATACTAGCGAATTCCGAAGGTGAGCAGTTCTTC. Amino acid sequence: CASSSTSILANSEGEQFF.

The chain uses TRBV15 and TRBJ1-4; no clear D. In germline, CDR1 is LNHNV, CDR2 YYDKDF (reference sequence). This CDR3 region has 14 residues. V lost 1 base to trimming and J lost 8 bases, with 11 bases between them. The CDR3 region is CATSRARNREKLFF. The CDR3 DNA follows: TGTGCCACCAGCAGAGCGAGAAATAGGGAAAAACTGTTTTTT.

V and J are TRBV2 and TRBJ2-1; no definite D call. V dropped 3 bases and J dropped 2 bases, with 8 bases sitting between them. CDR3 size: 14 residues. From germline, CDR1 is SNHLY and CDR2 FYNNEI. CDR3 residues: CASSDNAAYNEQFF. As DNA, the CDR3 is TGTGCCAGCAGTGATAACGCCGCCTACAATGAGCAGTTCTTC.

DNA of the CDR3: TGTGCCAGCAGTCGCTCCACAGGAAATAATTCACCCCTCCACTTT. This codes for CASSRSTGNNSPLHF. V is TRBV6-1 and J is TRBJ1-6; TRBD1 is a possible D gene (5 bases). Germline-derived CDR1 and CDR2 are MNHNS and SASEGT. CDR3 length: 15 amino acids. Trimming took 5 bases from V and 5 from J, leaving 13 bases between them.

This clonotype was picked up one time. The V and J genes are TRBV11-1 and TRBJ1-1, with D possibly being TRBD1 (5 bases). This CDR3 comprises 15 residues. Deletions cut 5 bases from V and 1 base from J, with 14 bases between. The germline V gene has CDR1 SGHAT and CDR2 FQDESV (reference sequence). The CDR3 coding sequence is TGTGCCAGCAGCCCCCTGTCAGGGCCGAACACTGAAGCTTTCTTT. It is translated as CASSPLSGPNTEAFF.

The CDR3 DNA is TGTGCCAGCAGCGCCCCGGGACAGGTTTACGAGCAGTACTTC. It yields the protein CASSAPGQVYEQYF. The chain is built from TRBV11-3 and TRBJ2-7; TRBD1 agrees at 8 bases. The CDR3 covers 14 residues. Germline V gene lookup returns CDR1 SGHNT and CDR2 YENEEA. V shed 5 bases, J shed 4 bases, and the junction held 7 bases outside the gene matches. Full variable domain (missing parts from reference TRBV11-3 and TRBJ2-7): EAGVVQSPRYKIIEKKQPVAFWCNPISGHNTLYWYLQNLGQGPELLIRYENEEAVDDSQLPKDRFSAERLKGVDSTLKIQPAELGDSAVYLCASSAPGQVYEQYFGPGTRLTVT.

CDR3 sequence: CASNRETGRNTEAFF. CDR3 nucleotides: TGCGCCAGCAATCGGGAGACAGGGCGGAACACTGAAGCTTTCTTT. The chain has TRBV5-1 and TRBJ1-1; 7 bases line up with TRBD1. This CDR3 has 15 residues. Germline CDR1 and CDR2: SGHRS and YFSETQ. After removal of 6 bases from V and 1 base from J, the junction contained 9 bases not matched to a gene.

This chain uses TRBV5-1 with TRBJ2-7; the D call may be TRBD1 or TRBD2 (5 bases each). V lost 3 bases and J lost 2, with 21 bases in between. The CDR3 totals 17 residues. Germline V gene lookup returns CDR1 SGHRS and CDR2 YFSETQ. The CDR3 spells CASSSGRSEILTYEQYF. CDR3 coding DNA: TGCGCCAGCAGCTCGGGACGGAGTGAAATCTTAACCTACGAGCAGTACTTC.

The V and J genes are TRBV15 and TRBJ1-5, with D perhaps TRBD1 (5 bases). CDR3 length equals 15 residues. The ends were cut back, 0 bases at V and 5 bases at J, with 11 bases in the middle. CDR1 is LNHNV, CDR2 YYDKDF, per germline (reference sequence). DNA for the CDR3: TGTGCCACCAGCAGAGATGGCAGGGTGGATCAGCCCCAGCATTTT. This gives the protein CATSRDGRVDQPQHF. Full variable domain (missing parts from reference TRBV15 and TRBJ1-5): DAMVIQNPRYQVTQFGKPVTLSCSQTLNHNVMYWYQQKSSQAPKLLFHYYDKDFNNEADTPDNFQSRRPNTSFCFLDIRSPGLGDTAMYLCATSRDGRVDQPQHFGDGTRLSIL.

The sample holds a few counts of this clonotype. V gene TRBV4-2 combines with J gene TRBJ2-7; 8 bases agree with TRBD1. V lost 4 bases and J lost 1; bases outside the gene matches: 6. The CDR3 totals 15 residues. CDR1 is LGHNA and CDR2 is YNFKEQ in the germline V gene. The CDR3 DNA reads TGTGCCAGCAGCCCACAGAGGACAGGGTCCTACGAGCAGTACTTC. Its protein product is CASSPQRTGSYEQYF.

The sample holds one count of this clonotype. V usage is TRBV13 and J usage is TRBJ2-2; 11 nucleotides match TRBD2. Trimming took 6 bases from V and 7 from J; bases not matched to a gene: 7. Germline V gene sequence: CDR1 PRHDT, CDR2 FYEKMQ (reference sequence). The CDR3 length is 15 residues. CDR3 sequence: CASRLSGGAGGELFF. The CDR3 DNA sequence: TGTGCCAGCAGACTTAGCGGGGGGGCCGGCGGGGAGCTGTTTTTT.

The chain couples TRBV5-1 to TRBJ2-7; 8 nucleotides agree with TRBD1. J was trimmed by 5 bases and V by 4 bases; bases with no gene match: 8. The CDR3 length is 14 residues. The germline V gene encodes CDR1 SGHRS and CDR2 YFSETQ. The CDR3 protein is CASSDSGTGNEQYF. The CDR3 bases are TGCGCCAGCAGCGATTCCGGGACAGGAAACGAGCAGTACTTC. The full variable domain, completed using reference TRBV5-1 and TRBJ2-7, is KAGVTQTPRYLIKTRGQQVTLSCSPISGHRSVSWYQQTPGQGLQFLFEYFSETQRNKGNFPGRFSGRQFSNSRSEMNVSTLELGDSALYLCASSDSGTGNEQYFGPGTRLTVT.

The V and J genes are TRBV5-2 and TRBJ1-1. TRBV5-2 is classified as a pseudogene. The CDR3 has 14 amino acids. The CDR3 DNA is TGTGCCAGCAACTGGGTCATATGGAACACTGAAGCTTTCTTT. It yields the protein CASNWVIWNTEAFF.